This TCR beta chain was captured in a study of control samples from healthy donors and cancer patients. The germline V gene encodes CDR1 SGHAT and CDR2 FQNNGV. The CDR3 runs to 16 residues. The V end lost 1 base, the J end lost 9 bases, and 19 bases lay between the germline ends. The assay was immunoSEQ multiplex PCR, and TCRdb's table has in-frame clones only and misses some. The data hold about 160,000 clones, with roughly 94% observed a single time. The receptor was isolated from a man between 60 and 75 years old with colorectal cancer. Sequencing was carried out using PBMCs. The rearrangement joins TRBV11-2 to TRBJ2-1; D unclear. CDR3 loop: CASSLVQVPFGVEQFF. CDR3 nucleotides: TGTGCCAGCAGCTTAGTCCAGGTTCCCTTTGGCGTTGAGCAGTTCTTC.